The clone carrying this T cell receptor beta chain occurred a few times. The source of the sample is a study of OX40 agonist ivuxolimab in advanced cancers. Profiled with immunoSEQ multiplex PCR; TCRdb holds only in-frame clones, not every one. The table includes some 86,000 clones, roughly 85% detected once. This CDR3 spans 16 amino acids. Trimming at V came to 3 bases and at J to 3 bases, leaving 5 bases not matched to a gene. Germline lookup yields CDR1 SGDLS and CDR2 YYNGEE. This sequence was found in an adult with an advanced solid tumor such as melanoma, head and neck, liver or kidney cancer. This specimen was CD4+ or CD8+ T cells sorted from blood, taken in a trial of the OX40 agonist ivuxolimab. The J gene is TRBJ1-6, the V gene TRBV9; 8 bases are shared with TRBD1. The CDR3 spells CASSANTGGYNSPLHF. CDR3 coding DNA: TGTGCCAGCAGCGCCAATACAGGGGGCTATAATTCACCCCTCCACTTT.